The rows below give T cell receptor beta chains drawn from one sample of a study of cytomegalovirus exposure and HLA in healthy donors. TCRdb's copy holds only in-frame clones and misses some; the assay was immunoSEQ multiplex PCR. The repertoire holds roughly 100,000 clones, about 16% seen once, with around 0.86% in the top ten. Source material: PBMCs. The receptor source for this set is a female donor in good health and CMV-seronegative. Both conserved end residues are part of each CDR3. Each record gives: clone size, V gene, J gene, D gene, CDR3 DNA, CDR3 protein. D genes are given only for firm matches. Size is omitted from some rows. Given values are once, few, many or a class for expanded clones.

clone size: .
V gene: TRBV14
J gene: TRBJ1-1
D gene: .
CDR3 DNA: TGTGCCAGCAGCCAAGGCCCGCGGGGCACTGAAGCTTTCTTT
CDR3 protein: CASSQGPRGTEAFF

clone size: .
V gene: TRBV4-3
J gene: TRBJ2-1
D gene: TRBD2
CDR3 DNA: TGCGCCAGCAGCCAAGATTCGGGCGGGAGCCTCAACAATGAGCAGTTCTTC
CDR3 protein: CASSQDSGGSLNNEQFF

clone size: .
V gene: TRBV2
J gene: TRBJ1-6
D gene: .
CDR3 DNA: TGTGCCAGCAGGGAGGGTTTTAATTCACCCCTCCACTTT
CDR3 protein: CASREGFNSPLHF

clone size: few
V gene: TRBV9
J gene: TRBJ1-5
D gene: .
CDR3 DNA: TGTGCCAGCAGCGTGTCCTCAGGCGATCGTCAGCCCCAGCATTTT
CDR3 protein: CASSVSSGDRQPQHF

clone size: .
V gene: TRBV4-2
J gene: TRBJ2-1
D gene: .
CDR3 DNA: TGTGCCAGCAGCCAAGAGGCGGCCCTGTCCTACAATGAGCAGTTCTTC
CDR3 protein: CASSQEAALSYNEQFF

clone size: few
V gene: TRBV7-2
J gene: TRBJ2-7
D gene: .
CDR3 DNA: TGTGCCAGCAGCCCCCCGTTCCCCTACGAGCAGTACTTC
CDR3 protein: CASSPPFPYEQYF

clone size: .
V gene: TRBV7-2
J gene: TRBJ2-5
D gene: .
CDR3 DNA: TGTGCCAGCAGCCCCAGGGCTTTTTTGGAGACCCAGTACTTC
CDR3 protein: CASSPRAFLETQYF

clone size: .
V gene: TRBV5-5
J gene: TRBJ1-6
D gene: TRBD1
CDR3 DNA: TGTGCCAGCAGCTTGGTGGGACAGGGTGTTTATAATTCACCCCTCCACTTT
CDR3 protein: CASSLVGQGVYNSPLHF

clone size: .
V gene: TRBV11-2
J gene: TRBJ1-5
D gene: .
CDR3 DNA: TGTGCCAGCAGCTTTGTAAGGGGGTATAGCAATCAGCCCCAGCATTTT
CDR3 protein: CASSFVRGYSNQPQHF

clone size: few
V gene: TRBV29-1
J gene: TRBJ2-7
D gene: TRBD2
CDR3 DNA: TGCAGCGTTGAGGGAGAACTAGCGGGAGTCCACGAGCAGTACTTC
CDR3 protein: CSVEGELAGVHEQYF

clone size: .
V gene: TRBV5-1
J gene: TRBJ1-2
D gene: TRBD1
CDR3 DNA: TGCGCCAGCAGCTTGGTCGCGGCAGGGGGCGAAGGCCACACCTTC
CDR3 protein: CASSLVAAGGEGHTF